The 20 T cell receptor beta chains presented below share a single source sample, sequenced in a study of T cells in Graves' hyperthyroidism and ophthalmopathy. Regions amplified from RNA transcripts were the TCR beta CDR3 regions. Carried out on the TCR CDR3, a first-round RT-PCR used the HTBI primer set. Via MiXCR, TCRdb re-called the multiplex PCR reads, giving one row per CDR3 protein. The sample records about 640,000 distinct CDR3 sequences, less than 25% being singletons. Material for sequencing was blood. The receptor set was obtained from a man younger than 45 with Graves' ophthalmopathy.

The chain employs TRBV6-1 and TRBJ1-2; D is ambiguous. V lost 6 bases, J lost 0 bases, and 8 bases lay in between. The CDR3 length is 13 residues. Germline CDR1 is MNHNS and CDR2 is SASEGT. The CDR3 DNA sequence: TGTGCCAGCAGGGTTGGGACTAACTATGGCTACACCTTC. Encoded protein: CASRVGTNYGYTF.

This clonotype came up many times. This chain joins TRBV5-1 and TRBJ2-3, with 9 bases lining up with TRBD1. The J segment lost 1 base and the V segment lost 4 bases, leaving 4 bases of the junction unmatched. The CDR3 extends over 15 amino acids. Per the germline V gene, CDR1 is SGHRS and CDR2 is YFSETQ. The CDR3 reads CASSDRGDRTDTQYF. CDR3 DNA sequence: TGCGCCAGCAGCGACAGGGGGGATCGCACAGATACGCAGTATTTT.

This clonotype was found many times. The rearrangement links TRBV7-2 to TRBJ2-1; 7 positions agree with TRBD1. The CDR3 is made up of 15 amino acids. Germline-derived CDR1 and CDR2 are SGHTA and FQGNSA. J lost 4 bases, V lost 5 bases, and 8 bases had no gene match. CDR3 sequence (DNA): TGTGCCAGCAGCACCGGGACAGTCCTATACAATGAGCAGTTCTTC. It codes for CASSTGTVLYNEQFF. Full variable domain (rest looked up from reference TRBV7-2 and TRBJ2-1): GAGVSQSPSNKVTEKGKDVELRCDPISGHTALYWYRQSLGQGLEFLIYFQGNSAPDKSGLPSDRFSAERTGGSVSTLTIQRTQQEDSAVYLCASSTGTVLYNEQFFGPGTRLTVL.

This clonotype was counted only a few times. J is TRBJ2-7 and V is TRBV6-5, with D unresolved. The CDR3 runs 15 residues. Germline CDR1 MNHEY, CDR2 SVGAGI. Between the trimmed V and J ends, which lost 0 bases and 2 bases, there was a span of 11 bases. CDR3 sequence: CASSYSYEFPYEQYF. The CDR3 nucleotides read TGTGCCAGCAGTTACTCGTATGAGTTCCCCTACGAGCAGTACTTC.

This clonotype was picked up a small number of times. The chain combines TRBV12-5 with TRBJ2-1, with TRBD1 matching 7 bases. The CDR3 contains 14 residues. After removal of 10 bases from V and 7 bases from J, the junction contained 13 bases not matched to a gene. Per germline, CDR1 LGHNT and CDR2 FRNRAP. The CDR3 coding sequence is TGTGCTACCAACTCCCCGGACAGGCCAAATGAGCAGTTCTTC. Translating it yields CATNSPDRPNEQFF.

This chain uses TRBV29-1 with TRBJ2-7; maybe TRBD1 (6 bases). Germline V gene sequence: CDR1 SQVTM, CDR2 ANQGSEA. The CDR3 length is 12 residues. Trimming removed 6 bases from V and 2 bases from J, with 11 bases in between. CDR3 in DNA: TGCAGCGTGGCAACAGGGACCTACGAGCAGTACTTC. Amino acids: CSVATGTYEQYF.

This clonotype was counted a few times. The chain links TRBV7-2 to TRBJ1-1; 7 bases are a match to TRBD1. With V trimmed by 3 bases and J by 5 bases, 9 bases remained unmatched. This CDR3 spans 15 amino acids. The V gene's germline CDR1 is SGHTA and CDR2 FQGNSA. This CDR3 reads CASSFGGGGGTEAFF. The CDR3 DNA reads TGTGCCAGCAGCTTCGGAGGGGGCGGAGGGACTGAAGCTTTCTTT.

This chain joins TRBV5-1 and TRBJ2-5, with TRBD1 identical over 10 bases. This CDR3 comprises 15 residues. Trimming at V came to 4 bases and at J to 5 bases, leaving 8 bases not matched to a gene. The germline gives CDR1 SGHRS, CDR2 YFSETQ. The CDR3 coding sequence is TGCGCCAGCAGCCCGCTCGGACAGGGGGAGGAGACCCAGTACTTC. This gives the protein CASSPLGQGEETQYF.

This clonotype was seen only a few times. V usage is TRBV6-6 and J usage is TRBJ2-1, with 7 bases matching TRBD2. The CDR3 is made up of 14 amino acids. In germline, CDR1 is MNHNY, CDR2 SVGAGI (reference sequence). The ends lost 2 bases at V and 7 bases at J; junction bases unmatched: 5. The CDR3 coding sequence is TGTGCCAGCAGTTACGGACTAGATCGGAATGAGCAGTTCTTC. The encoded protein is CASSYGLDRNEQFF.

This clonotype appeared a few times. The chain links TRBV6-1 to TRBJ2-2; either TRBD1 or TRBD2 may fit D (5 bases each). This CDR3 comprises 15 residues. V was clipped by 3 bases and J by 3 bases, with 11 bases between them. Germline V gives CDR1 MNHNS, CDR2 SASEGT. CDR3 sequence: CASSERLGDTGELFF. CDR3 coding DNA: TGTGCCAGCAGTGAGCGTCTGGGGGACACCGGGGAGCTGTTTTTT.

This clonotype was seen many times. The chain is built from TRBV4-1 and TRBJ2-7, with D possibly being TRBD1 (5 bases). Trimming left V 1 base short and J 3 bases short, with 7 bases between. The CDR3 runs to 13 residues. From germline, CDR1 is MGHRA and CDR2 YSYEKL. In DNA, the CDR3 is TGCGCCAGCAGCCAAGGGGGCGGCTACGAGCAGTACTTC. Amino acids: CASSQGGGYEQYF.

At least ten counts were recorded for this clonotype. The chain links TRBV11-2 to TRBJ2-7, with TRBD1 matching 7 bases. CDR1 is SGHAT, CDR2 FQNNGV, per germline. The CDR3 totals 15 residues. J was trimmed by 3 bases and V by 1 base; bases with no gene match: 6. The CDR3 DNA is TGTGCCAGCAGCTTAGTTCACCAGGGGGTCTACGAGCAGTACTTC. Its translation: CASSLVHQGVYEQYF.

Only a few counts were recorded for this clonotype. The chain carries TRBV19 and TRBJ2-1; D gene unclear. This CDR3 has 16 amino acids. Trimming left V 3 bases short and J 0 bases short, with 12 bases between. CDR1 LNHDA and CDR2 SQIVND come from the germline V gene (reference sequence). This CDR3 reads CASSIGFPSSYNEQFF. In nucleotides, the CDR3 is TGTGCCAGTAGTATCGGATTTCCTAGCTCCTACAATGAGCAGTTCTTC.

The chain carries TRBV30 and TRBJ1-2, with D maybe TRBD1 (6 bases). Germline assignment: CDR1 GTSNPN and CDR2 SVGIG (reference sequence). CDR3 length: 12 amino acids. V gave up 7 bases and J gave up 2 bases, with 11 bases separating them. CDR3 in DNA: TGTGCCTTCAGGGGAGGGAACTATGGCTACACCTTC. This sequence encodes CAFRGGNYGYTF.

CDR3 region: CASSTTVRRNTEAFF. In DNA, the CDR3 is TGTGCCAGCAGTACAACAGTGAGGAGGAACACTGAAGCTTTCTTT. This rearrangement joins TRBV6-1 to TRBJ1-1; no firm D call. From germline, CDR1 is MNHNS and CDR2 SASEGT. Trimming removed 5 bases from V and 1 base from J, with 14 bases in between. The CDR3 runs to 15 residues.

The table lists this clonotype with a few counts. The chain carries TRBV29-1 and TRBJ1-1; the D gene is possibly TRBD1 (6 bases). The CDR3 runs to 16 residues. V was clipped by 1 base and J by 9 bases, with 24 bases between them. Germline V gene lookup returns CDR1 SQVTM and CDR2 ANQGSEA. CDR3 region: CSVEGRGEGQSKQAFF. The CDR3 DNA is TGCAGCGTTGAAGGGAGGGGAGAAGGACAGTCCAAGCAAGCTTTCTTT.

For this clonotype: This may be a read error, as it is one base from a much larger clone. This chain links TRBV6-1 with TRBJ2-1; TRBD2 matches 9 bases. V lost 7 bases and J lost 10; bases outside the gene matches: 11. The CDR3 runs to 14 residues. In germline, CDR1 is MNHNS, CDR2 SASEGT. CDR3 in amino acids: CASKREVTNTEQFF. In DNA form, the CDR3 reads TGTGCCAGCAAGCGGGAGGTTACCAATACGGAGCAGTTCTTC.

The chain employs TRBV7-9 and TRBJ2-7; 7 bases are a match to TRBD1. This CDR3 is 16 amino acids long. The V segment lost 5 bases and the J segment 2 bases; nucleotides outside the gene matches: 12. The germline V gene encodes CDR1 SEHNR and CDR2 FQNEAQ (reference sequence). Here the CDR3 DNA reads TGTGCCAGCAGCCCCTCGACAGGGTCTAGGACCTACGAGCAGTACTTC. Protein: CASSPSTGSRTYEQYF.

This clonotype was seen ten or more times. V gene TRBV11-2 combines with J gene TRBJ1-1; D is unresolved. This CDR3 region has 16 residues. Germline V CDR1 and CDR2: SGHAT, FQNNGV. The V end was cut by 7 bases, the J end by 4 bases, with 22 bases between. The CDR3 nucleotides read TGTGCCAGCAAAGACTTCAGAAGGCCCGACGTCACTGAAGCTTTCTTT. Encoded protein: CASKDFRRPDVTEAFF.

Only a few counts were recorded for this clonotype. A read error may account for a junction end that differs from germline. The chain has TRBV3-1 and TRBJ2-2; 12 bases align to TRBD2. There are 17 residues in the CDR3. Per germline, CDR1 LGHDT and CDR2 YNNKEL (reference sequence). In DNA, the CDR3 is TGTGCCAGCAGCCCTAGACTAGCGGGGGATAACACCGAGGAGCTGTTTTTT. It specifies CASSPRLAGDNTEELFF.